This T cell receptor (beta chain) came from a study of OX40 agonist ivuxolimab in advanced cancers. The assay was immunoSEQ multiplex PCR, and TCRdb's table has in-frame clones only and misses some. The data hold 65,000 to 95,000 clones, with approximately 82% observed a single time. Trimming took 3 bases from V and 5 from J, leaving 5 bases between them. Germline V gives CDR1 WSHSY, CDR2 SAAADI. CDR3 size: 12 residues. This clonotype was obtained from an adult with an advanced solid tumor such as melanoma, head and neck, liver or kidney cancer. This specimen consisted of CD4+ or CD8+ T cells sorted from blood, obtained in a trial of the OX40 agonist ivuxolimab. The rearrangement uses TRBV10-2 and TRBJ1-5; D is undetermined. The CDR3 sequence is CASSELDQPQHF. CDR3 bases: TGCGCCAGCAGTGAATTAGATCAGCCCCAGCATTTT.